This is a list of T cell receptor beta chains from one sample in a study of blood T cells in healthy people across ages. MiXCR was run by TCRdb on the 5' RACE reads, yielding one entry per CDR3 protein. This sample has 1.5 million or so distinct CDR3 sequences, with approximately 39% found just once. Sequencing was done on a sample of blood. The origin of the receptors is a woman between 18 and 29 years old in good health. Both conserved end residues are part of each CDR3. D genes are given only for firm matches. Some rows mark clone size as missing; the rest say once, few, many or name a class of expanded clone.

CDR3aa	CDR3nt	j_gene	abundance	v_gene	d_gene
CSARSGGYDYGYTF	TGCAGTGCTAGATCAGGGGGATATGACTATGGCTACACCTTC	TRBJ1-2	many	TRBV20-1	TRBD1
CASSLLGRLGGYGYTF	TGTGCCAGCAGTTTATTGGGCAGGTTAGGGGGTTATGGCTACACCTTC	TRBJ1-2	.	TRBV28	.
CASSSAAEADTQCF	TGTGCCAGCAGCTCGGCGGCGGAGGCAGATACGCAGTGTTTT	TRBJ2-3	once	TRBV5-4	.
CSATGTAEAFF	TGCAGTGCTACGGGGACGGCTGAAGCTTTCTTT	TRBJ1-1	.	TRBV20-1	.
CSVESGNTEAFF	TGCAGCGTTGAGTCCGGCAACACTGAAGCTTTCTTT	TRBJ1-1	many	TRBV29-1	.
CASSLAAGGADTQYF	TGCGCCAGCAGCTTGGCGGCGGGAGGCGCGGATACGCAGTATTTT	TRBJ2-3	few	TRBV5-1	TRBD2
CASRPDRKTEAFF	TGTGCCAGCAGGCCCGACAGGAAGACTGAAGCTTTCTTT	TRBJ1-1	.	TRBV7-8	.
CASSYPGTGGYEQYF	TGTGCCAGCAGCTATCCGGGGACAGGAGGTTACGAGCAGTACTTC	TRBJ2-7	few	TRBV28	TRBD1
CASSLATGIFEKLFF	TGTGCCAGCAGCCTTGCTACAGGGATTTTTGAAAAACTGTTTTTT	TRBJ1-4	few	TRBV9	.
CASSLELGNTEAFF	TGTGCCAGCAGCTTAGAGCTCGGGAACACTGAAGCTTTCTTT	TRBJ1-1	few	TRBV7-9	.
CAISGGRGNQPQHF	TGTGCCATCAGTGGGGGCAGGGGTAATCAGCCCCAGCATTTT	TRBJ1-5	.	TRBV10-3	.
CASSFLSGSGNEQFF	TGTGCCAGCAGCTTCCTTAGCGGGAGCGGCAATGAGCAGTTCTTC	TRBJ2-1	.	TRBV5-4	TRBD2
CASSVETAPLGYTF	TGTGCCAGCAGCGTAGAGACAGCTCCTCTTGGCTACACCTTC	TRBJ1-2	few	TRBV9	.
CASSQVDRVKETQYF	TGCGCCAGCAGCCAAGTTGACAGGGTAAAAGAGACCCAGTACTTC	TRBJ2-5	.	TRBV4-1	TRBD1
CASSRGPRYQETQFF	TGTGCCAGCAGTAGGGGACCCAGGTACCAAGAGACCCAGTTCTTC	TRBJ2-1	.	TRBV11-2	.
CSAIALPGLYNEQFF	TGCAGTGCTATAGCGCTTCCGGGACTCTACAATGAGCAGTTCTTC	TRBJ2-1	.	TRBV20-1	.
CATSRASGSTGELFF	TGTGCCACCAGCAGAGCCTCAGGGAGCACCGGGGAGCTGTTTTTT	TRBJ2-2	.	TRBV15	.
CASRTIRANTEAFF	TGTGCCAGCAGAACAATCAGGGCGAACACTGAAGCTTTCTTT	TRBJ1-1	.	TRBV6-2/TRBV6-3	.
CASRRTGFPEAFF	TGTGCCAGCAGACGGACAGGGTTCCCTGAAGCTTTCTTT	TRBJ1-1	few	TRBV6-2/TRBV6-3	TRBD1
CASSRTTSGVSNEQYF	TGTGCCAGCAGCCGGACGACTAGCGGGGTATCGAATGAGCAGTACTTC	TRBJ2-5	.	TRBV7-2	TRBD2
CASGQHCGYTF	TGTGCCAGTGGGCAACACTGTGGCTACACCTTC	TRBJ1-2	.	TRBV25-1	.
CSAAHPREETQYF	TGCAGTGCAGCCCACCCGAGAGAAGAGACCCAGTACTTC	TRBJ2-5	.	TRBV20-1	.
CASSLLMRLAGGYEQFF	TGTGCCAGCAGCTTGTTAATGAGGCTAGCGGGGGGCTATGAGCAGTTCTTC	TRBJ2-1	.	TRBV28	TRBD2
CASSPSVVRADTQYF	TGTGCCAGCAGCCCGAGTGTGGTAAGGGCAGATACGCAGTATTTT	TRBJ2-3	.	TRBV9	.
CASTTASGSRAGSTDTQYF	TGTGCCAGCACGACCGCTAGCGGGAGTCGGGCGGGGAGCACAGATACGCAGTATTTT	TRBJ2-3	once	TRBV28	TRBD2
CSAASTDTQYF	TGCAGCGCCGCTAGCACAGATACGCAGTATTTT	TRBJ2-3	.	TRBV29-1	.
CASSPSGTSGRDEQFF	TGTGCCAGCAGCCCCAGTGGGACTAGCGGGAGGGATGAGCAGTTCTTC	TRBJ2-1	.	TRBV7-3	TRBD2
CASSLALGRERDTQYF	TGTGCCAGCAGCCTCGCCTTGGGACGGGAGAGAGATACGCAGTATTTT	TRBJ2-3	.	TRBV7-9	.
CASSTTSGVSTDTQYF	TGTGCCAGCAGTACGACTAGCGGGGTGAGCACAGATACGCAGTATTTT	TRBJ2-3	.	TRBV27	TRBD2
CATSDDRVNQPQHF	TGTGCCACCAGTGATGACAGAGTCAATCAGCCCCAGCATTTT	TRBJ1-5	.	TRBV24-1	.
CASSHKTRGVAFF	TGTGCCAGCAGCCACAAGACAAGGGGGGTGGCTTTCTTT	TRBJ1-1	.	TRBV7-9	.
CASSPWGSANEQFF	TGTGCCAGCAGCCCATGGGGGAGTGCGAATGAGCAGTTCTTC	TRBJ2-1	.	TRBV3-1	.
CASSLGFGISGEQYF	TGTGCCAGCAGCTTAGGTTTCGGGATTTCGGGCGAGCAGTACTTC	TRBJ2-7	few	TRBV13	.
CASSAGRMNTEAFF	TGTGCCAGCAGTGCGGGACGGATGAACACTGAAGCTTTCTTT	TRBJ1-1	.	TRBV27	.
CAIKALAGGTETQYF	TGTGCCATCAAGGCCCTAGCGGGGGGCACAGAGACGCAGTATTTT	TRBJ2-3	.	TRBV10-3	TRBD2
CSVEASGTDTQYF	TGCAGCGTTGAAGCCAGCGGGACAGATACGCAGTATTTT	TRBJ2-3	few	TRBV29-1	.
CASSWTGENEKLFF	TGCGCCAGCAGCTGGACAGGGGAAAATGAAAAACTGTTTTTT	TRBJ1-4	.	TRBV5-1	TRBD1
CASSLGHFNEQFF	TGTGCCAGCAGTTTGGGACATTTCAATGAGCAGTTCTTC	TRBJ2-1	many	TRBV6-5	.
CASSPERKRQYNEQFF	TGTGCCAGCAGCCCCGAGCGCAAGCGGCAGTACAATGAGCAGTTCTTC	TRBJ2-1	.	TRBV7-2	.
CASSADRLNTEAFF	TGTGCCAGCAGCGCGGACAGATTGAACACTGAAGCTTTCTTT	TRBJ1-1	.	TRBV9	.